This T cell receptor (beta chain) was observed in a study of shared clonotypes between healthy human individuals. Study details: Per donor, three plates held CD4 naive cells, three held CD4 memory, two held CD8 naive and one held CD8 memory.

With regard to this clone: Its antigen is undetermined.

The method was immunoSEQ multiplex PCR; TCRdb's version includes in-frame clones alone and lacks a portion of them. The sample has 1,500,000 or so clones, just under 99% seen once. The V end was cut by 4 bases, the J end by 4 bases, with 8 bases between. Germline CDR1 SQVTM, CDR2 ANQGSEA. The CDR3 consists of 12 residues. General study points: Clonotypes that were shared across four donors made up around 5% of naive CD4 clonotypes.

V usage is TRBV29-1 and J usage is TRBJ2-1; D uncertain. Sequencing was performed on naive CD4+ T cells sorted from blood. Noted subset: CD45RA+ positively selected. This receptor was taken from a man aged 25 to 40 in good health. The CDR3 sequence: CSVGSIYNEQFF. DNA for the CDR3: TGCAGCGTTGGTTCTATTTACAATGAGCAGTTCTTC.